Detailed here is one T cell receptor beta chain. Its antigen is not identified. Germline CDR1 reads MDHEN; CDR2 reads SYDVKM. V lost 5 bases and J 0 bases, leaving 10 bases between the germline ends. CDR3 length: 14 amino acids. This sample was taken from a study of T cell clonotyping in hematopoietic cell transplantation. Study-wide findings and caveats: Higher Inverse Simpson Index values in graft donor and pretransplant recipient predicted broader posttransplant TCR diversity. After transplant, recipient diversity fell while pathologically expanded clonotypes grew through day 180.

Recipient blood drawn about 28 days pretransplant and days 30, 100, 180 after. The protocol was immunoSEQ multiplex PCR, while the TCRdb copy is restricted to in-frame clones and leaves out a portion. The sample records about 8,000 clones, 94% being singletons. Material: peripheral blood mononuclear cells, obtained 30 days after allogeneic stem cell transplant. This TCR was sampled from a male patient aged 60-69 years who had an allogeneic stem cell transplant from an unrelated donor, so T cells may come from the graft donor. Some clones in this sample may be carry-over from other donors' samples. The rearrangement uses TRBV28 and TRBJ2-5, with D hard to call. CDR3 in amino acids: CASSLPWDQETQYF. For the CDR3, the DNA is TGTGCCAGCAGTCTTCCTTGGGACCAAGAGACCCAGTACTTC.